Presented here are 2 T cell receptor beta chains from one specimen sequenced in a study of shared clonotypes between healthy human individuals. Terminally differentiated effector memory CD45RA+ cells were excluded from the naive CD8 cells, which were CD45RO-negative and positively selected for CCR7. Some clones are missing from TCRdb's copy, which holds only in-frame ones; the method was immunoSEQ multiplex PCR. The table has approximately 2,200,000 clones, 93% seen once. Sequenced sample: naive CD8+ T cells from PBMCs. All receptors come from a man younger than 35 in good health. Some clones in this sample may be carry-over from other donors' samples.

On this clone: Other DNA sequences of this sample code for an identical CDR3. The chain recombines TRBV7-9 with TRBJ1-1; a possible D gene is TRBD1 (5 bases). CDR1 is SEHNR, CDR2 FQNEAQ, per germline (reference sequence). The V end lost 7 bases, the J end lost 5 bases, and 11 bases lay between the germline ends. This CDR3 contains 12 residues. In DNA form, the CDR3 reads TGTGCCAGCACCTTGGGGGGGACTGAAGCTTTCTTT. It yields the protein CASTLGGTEAFF. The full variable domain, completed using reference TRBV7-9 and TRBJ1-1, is DTGVSQNPRHKITKRGQNVTFRCDPISEHNRLYWYRQTLGQGPEFLTYFQNEAQLEKSRLLSDRFSAERPKGSFSTLEIQRTEQGDSAMYLCASTLGGTEAFFGQGTRLTVV.

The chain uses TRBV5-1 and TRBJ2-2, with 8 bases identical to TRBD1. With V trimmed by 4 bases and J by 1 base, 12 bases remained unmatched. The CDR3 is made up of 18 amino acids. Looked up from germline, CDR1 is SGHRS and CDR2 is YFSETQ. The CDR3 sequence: CASSPTTPGGKNTGELFF. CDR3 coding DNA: TGCGCCAGCAGCCCAACCACCCCAGGGGGCAAGAACACCGGGGAGCTGTTTTTT. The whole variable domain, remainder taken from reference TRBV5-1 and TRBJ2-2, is KAGVTQTPRYLIKTRGQQVTLSCSPISGHRSVSWYQQTPGQGLQFLFEYFSETQRNKGNFPGRFSGRQFSNSRSEMNVSTLELGDSALYLCASSPTTPGGKNTGELFFGEGSRLTVL.